These 10 T cell receptor beta chains were all obtained from the same sample, sequenced in a study of long-term antiretroviral therapy in people with HIV. A v3.0 immunoSEQ assay was performed at survey level. Sequencing used immunoSEQ multiplex PCR; TCRdb keeps in-frame clones, though not all of them. The sample shows some 43,000 clones, approximately 86% of them seen only once. The sample was unsorted PBMCs, taken 0.1 years before starting antiretroviral therapy. The origin of the receptors is a woman between 50 and 59 years old with HIV.

This clone was detected only once. The chain joins TRBV6-1 to TRBJ1-6; D is possibly TRBD1 (5 bases). Trimming cost V 4 bases and J 3 bases, with 10 bases left between them. The CDR3 has 15 amino acids. CDR1 is MNHNS and CDR2 is SASEGT in the germline V gene. Written as DNA, the CDR3 is TGTGCCAGCAGTGTACAGGCCTTCTATAATTCACCCCTCCACTTT. Its translation is CASSVQAFYNSPLHF.

The V gene is TRBV2, the J gene TRBJ2-7; TRBD1 agrees at 7 bases. The V gene's germline CDR1 is SNHLY and CDR2 FYNNEI. This CDR3 has 13 residues. Losses at the gene ends were 7 bases for V and 4 bases for J; bases not matched to a gene: 7. The CDR3: CASTDRLEYEQYF. CDR3 DNA sequence: TGTGCCAGCACGGACAGGCTAGAGTACGAGCAGTACTTC. The whole variable domain, remainder taken from reference TRBV2 and TRBJ2-7, is EPEVTQTPSHQVTQMGQEVILRCVPISNHLYFYWYRQILGQKVEFLVSFYNNEISEKSEIFDDQFSVERPDGSNFTLKIRSTKLEDSAMYFCASTDRLEYEQYFGPGTRLTVT.

In nucleotides, the CDR3 is TGTGCCAGCAGCGTAACCCCAGGAGAGGGCTACGAGCAGTACTTC. Amino acids: CASSVTPGEGYEQYF. V and J are TRBV9 and TRBJ2-7; D is perhaps TRBD2 (5 bases). There are 15 residues in the CDR3. Trimming removed 1 base from V and 3 bases from J, with 14 bases in between. Looked up from germline, CDR1 is SGDLS and CDR2 is YYNGEE.

V is TRBV6-6 and J is TRBJ2-7, with D uncertain. Germline V CDR1 and CDR2: MNHNY, SVGAGI (reference sequence). V shed 5 bases and J shed 1 base, with 12 bases lying between them. The CDR3 runs 14 residues. The CDR3 reads CASSHSYLSYEQYF. CDR3 nucleotides: TGTGCCAGCAGTCATTCCTATTTGTCCTACGAGCAGTACTTC.

The chain recombines TRBV7-3 with TRBJ1-1; 9 bases match TRBD1. Unmatched junction bases numbered 4, after V lost 4 bases and J lost 4 bases. The CDR3 length is 14 residues. The V gene's germline CDR1 is SGHTA and CDR2 FQGTGA. The CDR3 nucleotides are TGTGCCAGCAGCTGGGGACAGGGAGGCACTGAAGCTTTCTTT. Translated, it gives CASSWGQGGTEAFF. Looking up the rest from reference TRBV7-3 and TRBJ1-1 gives the full variable domain: GAGVSQTPSNKVTEKGKYVELRCDPISGHTALYWYRQSLGQGPEFLIYFQGTGAADDSGLPNDRFFAVRPEGSVSTLKIQRTERGDSAVYLCASSWGQGGTEAFFGQGTRLTVV.

This clone was counted once. The V gene is TRBV7-3, the J gene TRBJ1-2, with no clear D. The CDR3 has 15 residues. Germline V CDR1 and CDR2: SGHTA, FQGTGA. V was cut by 6 bases and J by 7 bases, with 21 bases left in between. CDR3 nucleotides: TGTGCCAGCAGTTTTAGCCAGCAGGCGGGAGGTGGCTACACCTTC. This encodes CASSFSQQAGGGYTF.

The chain couples TRBV7-8 to TRBJ2-6; TRBD1 is a possible D gene (7 bases). The CDR3 has 16 amino acids. CDR1 is SGHVS and CDR2 is FQNEAQ in the germline V gene. With 6 bases removed from V and 2 bases from J, the gap between germline ends came to 14 bases. The CDR3 bases are TGTGCCAGCAGACCAGGGGGACTCCCTGGGGCCAACGTCCTGACTTTC. Translation: CASRPGGLPGANVLTF.

The CDR3 sequence is CASSSRYRAGYYSPLHF. CDR3 nucleotides: TGTGCCAGCAGCTCCCGCTACCGGGCCGGATATTATTCACCCCTCCACTTT. The rearrangement uses TRBV11-2 and TRBJ1-6; no reliable D call. Looked up from germline, CDR1 is SGHAT and CDR2 is FQNNGV. The length of the CDR3 is 17 residues. Trimming pared 4 bases from V and 8 bases from J, leaving 21 bases between.

On this clone itself: The sample contains more than one DNA sequence encoding this CDR3. This chain links TRBV7-2 with TRBJ2-7; TRBD2 matches at 7 bases. Germline trimming cut 2 bases from V and 3 bases from J; bases unmatched to any gene: 10. CDR1 is SGHTA, CDR2 FQGNSA, per germline. The CDR3 length is 16 residues. The CDR3 region has the DNA TGTGCCAGCAGCTTATCAGGCGGGGGACCCCTCTACGAGCAGTACTTC. Translation gives CASSLSGGGPLYEQYF.

The chain joins TRBV21-1 to TRBJ2-3; TRBD2 is the table's D call, not checked against the DNA. TRBV21-1 counts as a pseudogene. The CDR3 is 19 residues long. The DNA for the CDR3 is TGTGCCAGCAGTAACGGGACTAGCGGGGGGGCCGGGGTGGCAGATACGCAGTATTTT. It is translated as CASSNGTSGGAGVADTQYF.